This T cell receptor beta chain was identified in a study of cytomegalovirus exposure and HLA in healthy donors. With respect to this clone: Its antigen is currently unknown.

The germline V and J ends were trimmed by 1 base and 9 bases, with 9 bases remaining between them. This CDR3 contains 13 residues. The germline CDR1 and CDR2 sequences are MNHEY and SMNVEV (reference sequence). PCR used 60 Vbeta primers and 13 Jbeta primers. Repertoires were generated with immunoSEQ multiplex PCR, while TCRdb's copy carries only in-frame clones and drops some. This sample has approximately 190,000 clones, with roughly 86% found just once. Findings and limits, study-wide: Association with HLA alleles at 0.05 false discovery rate was found for 15,000 or so TCR beta sequences in a later analysis. Presence/absence analyses took donor sequencing depth as roughly uniform.

The V call is TRBV27, the J call TRBJ2-2, with a weak D call TRBD2 (7 bases). The sequencing sample was made of PBMCs. The TCR originated in a man aged 35 to 55 in good health and CMV-seropositive. CDR3 coding DNA: TGTGCCAGCAGTTTATGGGGGGGCCGGGAGCTGTTTTTT. This sequence encodes CASSLWGGRELFF.